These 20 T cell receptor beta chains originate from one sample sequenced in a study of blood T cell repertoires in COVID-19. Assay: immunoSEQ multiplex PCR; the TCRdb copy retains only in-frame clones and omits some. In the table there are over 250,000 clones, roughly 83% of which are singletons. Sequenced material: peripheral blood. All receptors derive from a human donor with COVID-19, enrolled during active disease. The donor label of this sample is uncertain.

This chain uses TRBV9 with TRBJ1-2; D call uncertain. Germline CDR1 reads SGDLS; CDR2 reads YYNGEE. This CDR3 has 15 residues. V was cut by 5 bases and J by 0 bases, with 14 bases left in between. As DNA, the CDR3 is TGTGCCAGCAGACCCGGCGGCTCGTCTAACTATGGCTACACCTTC. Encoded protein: CASRPGGSSNYGYTF.

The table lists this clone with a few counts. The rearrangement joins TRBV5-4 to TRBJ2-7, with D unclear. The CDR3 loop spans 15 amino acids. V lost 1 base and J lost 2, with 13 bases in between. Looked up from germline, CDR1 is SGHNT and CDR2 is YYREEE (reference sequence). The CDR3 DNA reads TGTGCCAGCAGCTTGTTCCGCGGCCCTACCTACGAGCAGTACTTC. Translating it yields CASSLFRGPTYEQYF. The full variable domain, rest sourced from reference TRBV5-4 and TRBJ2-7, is ETGVTQSPTHLIKTRGQQVTLRCSSQSGHNTVSWYQQALGQGPQFIFQYYREEENGRGNFPPRFSGLQFPNYSSELNVNALELDDSALYLCASSLFRGPTYEQYFGPGTRLTVT.

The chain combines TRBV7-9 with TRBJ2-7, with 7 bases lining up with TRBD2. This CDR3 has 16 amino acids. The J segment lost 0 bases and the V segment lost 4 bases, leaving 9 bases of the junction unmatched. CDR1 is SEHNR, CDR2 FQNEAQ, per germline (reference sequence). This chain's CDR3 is CASSSRERELSYEQYF. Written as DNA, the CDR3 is TGTGCCAGCAGCTCCCGTGAGCGGGAACTCTCCTACGAGCAGTACTTC.

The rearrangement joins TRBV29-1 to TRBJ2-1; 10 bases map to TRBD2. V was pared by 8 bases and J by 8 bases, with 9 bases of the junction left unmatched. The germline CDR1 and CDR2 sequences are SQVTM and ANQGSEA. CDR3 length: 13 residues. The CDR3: CSTGLAWGDEQFF. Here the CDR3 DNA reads TGCAGCACGGGACTAGCGTGGGGGGATGAGCAGTTCTTC.

CDR3 nucleotide sequence: TGTGCCACCAGTGGCCCACTAGCGGGAGGGAACAATGAGCAGTTCTTC. Translated: CATSGPLAGGNNEQFF. The chain links TRBV24-1 to TRBJ2-1; 13 bases align to TRBD2. Germline V CDR1 and CDR2: KGHDR, SFDVKD. J was trimmed by 5 bases and V by 5 bases; bases with no gene match: 5. The CDR3 spans 16 residues.

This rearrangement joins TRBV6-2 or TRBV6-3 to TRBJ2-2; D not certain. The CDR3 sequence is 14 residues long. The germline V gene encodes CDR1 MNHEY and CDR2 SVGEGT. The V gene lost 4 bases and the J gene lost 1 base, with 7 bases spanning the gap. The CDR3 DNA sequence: TGTGCCAGCAGTTTACGACAGAACACCGGGGAGCTGTTTTTT. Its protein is CASSLRQNTGELFF.

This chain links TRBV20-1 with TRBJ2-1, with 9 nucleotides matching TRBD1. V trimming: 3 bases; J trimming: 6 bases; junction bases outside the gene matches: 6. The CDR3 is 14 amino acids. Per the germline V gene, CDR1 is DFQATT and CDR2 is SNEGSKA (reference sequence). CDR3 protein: CSASPGTGFNEQFF. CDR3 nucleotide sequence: TGCAGTGCTAGTCCCGGGACAGGGTTCAATGAGCAGTTCTTC.

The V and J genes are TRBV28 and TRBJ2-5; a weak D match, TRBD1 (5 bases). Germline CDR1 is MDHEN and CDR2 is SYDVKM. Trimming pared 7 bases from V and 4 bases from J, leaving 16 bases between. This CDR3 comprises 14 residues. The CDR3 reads CASTPSTVRETQYF. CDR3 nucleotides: TGTGCCAGCACCCCCTCGACAGTCCGAGAGACCCAGTACTTC.

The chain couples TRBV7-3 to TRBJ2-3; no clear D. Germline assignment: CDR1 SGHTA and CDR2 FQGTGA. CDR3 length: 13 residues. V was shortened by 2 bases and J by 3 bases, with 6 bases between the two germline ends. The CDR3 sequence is CASSLEITDTQYF. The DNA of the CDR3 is TGTGCCAGCAGCTTAGAGATAACAGATACGCAGTATTTT.

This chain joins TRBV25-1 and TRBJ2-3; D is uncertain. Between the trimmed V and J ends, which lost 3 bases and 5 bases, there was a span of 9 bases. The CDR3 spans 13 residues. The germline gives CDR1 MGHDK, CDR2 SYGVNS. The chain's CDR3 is CASSDRGRDTQYF. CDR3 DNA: TGTGCCAGCAGTGATCGCGGAAGAGATACGCAGTATTTT.

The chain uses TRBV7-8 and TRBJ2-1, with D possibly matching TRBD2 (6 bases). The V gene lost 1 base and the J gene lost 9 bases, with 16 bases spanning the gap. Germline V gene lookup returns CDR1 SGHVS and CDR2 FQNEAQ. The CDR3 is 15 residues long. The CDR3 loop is CASSLGAPMRGEQFF. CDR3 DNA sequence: TGTGCCAGCAGCTTAGGGGCCCCCATGCGGGGTGAGCAGTTCTTC.

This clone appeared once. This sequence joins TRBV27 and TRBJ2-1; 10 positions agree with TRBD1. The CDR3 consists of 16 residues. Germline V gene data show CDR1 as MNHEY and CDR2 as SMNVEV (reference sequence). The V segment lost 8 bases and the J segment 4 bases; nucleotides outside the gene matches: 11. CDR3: CASRAAGTGAYNEQFF. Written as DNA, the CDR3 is TGTGCCAGCCGCGCCGCGGGGACAGGGGCTTACAATGAGCAGTTCTTC.

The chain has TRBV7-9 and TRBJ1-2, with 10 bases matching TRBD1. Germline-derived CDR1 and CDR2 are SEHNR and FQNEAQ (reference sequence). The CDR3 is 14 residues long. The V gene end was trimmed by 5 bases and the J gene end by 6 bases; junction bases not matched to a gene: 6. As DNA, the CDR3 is TGTGCCAGCAGCGCCAATGACAGGGGGCATGGCTACACCTTC. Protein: CASSANDRGHGYTF.

The CDR3 bases are TGTGCCAGCAGTCTAGCGGGACCATACAATGAGCAGTTCTTC. It encodes CASSLAGPYNEQFF. The chain couples TRBV6-5 to TRBJ2-1; 9 bases map to TRBD2. Trimming removed 5 bases from V and 4 bases from J; junction bases left unmatched: 3. CDR3 length: 14 amino acids. Germline values: CDR1 MNHEY, CDR2 SVGAGI.

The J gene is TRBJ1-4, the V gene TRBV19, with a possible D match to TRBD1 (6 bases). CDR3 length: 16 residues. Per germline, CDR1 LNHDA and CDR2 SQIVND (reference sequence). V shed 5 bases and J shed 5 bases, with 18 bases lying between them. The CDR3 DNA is TGTGCCAGTAGTGTACCCCGGACAGCCTTGAATGAAAAACTGTTTTTT. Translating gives CASSVPRTALNEKLFF.

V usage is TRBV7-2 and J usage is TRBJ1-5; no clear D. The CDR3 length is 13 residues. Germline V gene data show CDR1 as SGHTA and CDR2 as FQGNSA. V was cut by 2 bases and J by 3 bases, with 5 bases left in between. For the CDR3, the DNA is TGTGCCAGCAGCTTACAGTTCAATCAGCCCCAGCATTTT. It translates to CASSLQFNQPQHF. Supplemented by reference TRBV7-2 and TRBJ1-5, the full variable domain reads GAGVSQSPSNKVTEKGKDVELRCDPISGHTALYWYRQSLGQGLEFLIYFQGNSAPDKSGLPSDRFSAERTGGSVSTLTIQRTQQEDSAVYLCASSLQFNQPQHFGDGTRLSIL.

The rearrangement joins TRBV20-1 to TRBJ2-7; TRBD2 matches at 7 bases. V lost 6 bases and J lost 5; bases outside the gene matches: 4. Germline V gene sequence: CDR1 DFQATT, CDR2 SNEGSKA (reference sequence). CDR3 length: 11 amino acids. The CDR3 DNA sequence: TGCAGTGCGCAAACTAGCGACGAGCAGTACTTC. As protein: CSAQTSDEQYF.

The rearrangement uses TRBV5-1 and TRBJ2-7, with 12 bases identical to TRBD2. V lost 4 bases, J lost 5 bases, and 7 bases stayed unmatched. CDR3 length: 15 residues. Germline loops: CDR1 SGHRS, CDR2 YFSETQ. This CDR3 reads CASSVTSGRSHEQYF. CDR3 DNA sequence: TGCGCCAGCAGCGTGACTAGCGGGAGATCCCACGAGCAGTACTTC.

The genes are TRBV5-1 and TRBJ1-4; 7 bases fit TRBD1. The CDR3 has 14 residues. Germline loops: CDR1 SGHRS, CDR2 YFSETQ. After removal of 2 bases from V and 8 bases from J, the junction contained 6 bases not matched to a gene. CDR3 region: CASSLEGASEKLFF. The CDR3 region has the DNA TGCGCCAGCAGCTTAGAGGGGGCAAGCGAAAAACTGTTTTTT.

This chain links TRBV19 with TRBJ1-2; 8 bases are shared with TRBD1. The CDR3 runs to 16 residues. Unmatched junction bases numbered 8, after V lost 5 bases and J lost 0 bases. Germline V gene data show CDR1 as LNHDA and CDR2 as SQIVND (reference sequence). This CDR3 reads CASSSPGQGANYGYTF. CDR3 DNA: TGTGCCAGTAGTTCCCCCGGACAGGGAGCTAACTATGGCTACACCTTC.